These 17 T cell receptor beta chains were all obtained from the same sample, sequenced in a study of T-cell memory formation after mild COVID-19. TCRdb reprocessed the 5' RACE reads via MiXCR and lists one record per CDR3 protein. This sample has roughly 370,000 distinct CDR3 sequences, with roughly 15% found just once. The sample taken for sequencing was PBMCs or a T cell subset sorted from them (not recorded which). Every receptor here comes from a man aged 18 to 35 who had mild COVID-19 (a few samples of this study predate the infection). Cell type and time point are not known.

This clonotype was counted ten times or more. The CDR3, as DNA: TGTGCCAGCAGCCAAGCAGAGACCCAGTACTTC. Its translation: CASSQAETQYF. The chain joins TRBV3-2 to TRBJ2-5. TRBV3-2 is a pseudogene segment. The CDR3 runs to 11 residues.

The chain links TRBV19 to TRBJ1-5; TRBD1 might be the D (5 bases). Germline V lookup: CDR1 LNHDA, CDR2 SQIVND (reference sequence). This CDR3 has 16 residues. V dropped 1 base and J dropped 4 bases, with 14 bases sitting between them. The CDR3 sequence is CASSIARAFENQPQHF. Here the CDR3 DNA reads TGTGCCAGTAGTATAGCCAGGGCTTTCGAAAATCAGCCCCAGCATTTT.

There are a few counts of this clonotype. The chain uses TRBV7-2 and TRBJ1-2; tentative D call: TRBD1 (6 bases). Trimming pared 5 bases from V and 9 bases from J, leaving 19 bases between. The germline CDR1 and CDR2 sequences are SGHTA and FQGNSA. The CDR3 extends over 14 amino acids. CDR3: CASSPRTGSESYTF. The DNA of the CDR3 is TGTGCCAGCAGCCCCAGAACAGGGTCGGAAAGCTACACCTTC.

This clonotype was counted at least ten times. This chain links TRBV6-5 with TRBJ1-2; D is undetermined. The V end lost 4 bases, the J end lost 5 bases, and 11 bases lay between the germline ends. The CDR3 runs 13 residues. The germline gives CDR1 MNHEY, CDR2 SVGAGI. The CDR3 loop reads CASSSRLGYGYTF. In nucleotides, the CDR3 is TGTGCCAGCAGTTCGCGTTTGGGGTATGGCTACACCTTC.

The chain carries TRBV4-2 and TRBJ2-7, with 7 nucleotides matching TRBD1. V was pared by 3 bases and J by 0 bases, with 2 bases of the junction left unmatched. The CDR3 is 14 residues long. In germline, CDR1 is LGHNA, CDR2 YNFKEQ. This chain's CDR3 is CASSQRQGSYEQYV. The CDR3 region has the DNA TGTGCCAGCAGCCAGAGACAGGGCTCCTACGAGCAGTACGTC.

This clonotype was detected a few times. This sequence joins TRBV5-1 and TRBJ1-3, with 8 bases that match TRBD1. J was trimmed by 6 bases and V by 4 bases; bases with no gene match: 9. Germline V gives CDR1 SGHRS, CDR2 YFSETQ. The CDR3 is made up of 15 amino acids. The chain's CDR3 is CASSRTGQGENTIYF. CDR3 nucleotide sequence: TGCGCCAGCAGCCGGACCGGACAGGGAGAAAACACCATATATTTT.

The table lists this clonotype with a few counts. The chain joins TRBV11-2 to TRBJ1-2, with 7 bases matching TRBD1. The CDR3 is made up of 17 amino acids. Germline CDR1 reads SGHAT; CDR2 reads FQNNGV. V shed 0 bases and J 6 bases; nucleotides not matched to a gene: 13. The CDR3 loop is CASSLDPTGPAVNGYTF. For the CDR3, the DNA is TGTGCCAGCAGCTTAGATCCGACAGGGCCCGCAGTCAATGGCTACACCTTC.

This clonotype was counted many times. The chain recombines TRBV5-1 with TRBJ1-1; the D gene is possibly TRBD1 (6 bases). Germline-derived CDR1 and CDR2 are SGHRS and YFSETQ. This CDR3 comprises 17 residues. Trimming cost V 0 bases and J 0 bases, with 15 bases left between them. The CDR3 DNA reads as TGCGCCAGCAGCTTGGGGGGTCCCGGGGGCATGAACACTGAAGCTTTCTTT. It specifies CASSLGGPGGMNTEAFF.

This clonotype was seen repeatedly, ten times or more. This sequence joins TRBV4-3 and TRBJ2-7; TRBD2 matches 11 bases. V dropped 0 bases and J dropped 7; count of bases not matched to a gene: 11. Looked up from germline, CDR1 is LGHNA and CDR2 is YSLEER. The CDR3 is made up of 17 amino acids. CDR3 region: CASSQEIQLAGAGEQYF. The CDR3 bases are TGCGCCAGCAGCCAAGAAATCCAACTAGCGGGGGCGGGTGAGCAGTACTTC.

The gene calls are TRBV4-2 and TRBJ2-3, with D possibly TRBD2 on 6 matching bases. Deletions cut 9 bases from V and 1 base from J, with 14 bases between. The germline V gene encodes CDR1 LGHNA and CDR2 YNFKEQ. This CDR3 region has 14 residues. The DNA for the CDR3 is TGTGCCAGTAGACCTAGCGCGGGCACAGATACGCAGTATTTT. It encodes CASRPSAGTDTQYF.

V gene TRBV4-1 combines with J gene TRBJ2-2; D not resolved. Germline V lookup: CDR1 MGHRA, CDR2 YSYEKL. The CDR3 has 13 residues. V dropped 4 bases and J dropped 8 bases, with 11 bases sitting between them. DNA of the CDR3: TGCGCCAGCAGCCTTTCCCAAGGTGGGGAGCTGTTTTTT. Encoded protein: CASSLSQGGELFF.

The rearrangement links TRBV6-5 to TRBJ2-7; weak D call: TRBD2 (7 bases). CDR3 length equals 14 residues. Germline assignment: CDR1 MNHEY and CDR2 SVGAGI. V lost 2 bases and J 3 bases, leaving 11 bases between the germline ends. CDR3 DNA: TGTGCCAGCAGTTACGGGGGGGCCCACTACGAGCAGTACTTC. As protein: CASSYGGAHYEQYF.

This clonotype was seen at least ten times. V and J are TRBV24-1 and TRBJ2-5, with 7 bases lining up with TRBD1. This CDR3 is 15 amino acids long. CDR1 and CDR2 from the germline V gene are KGHDR and SFDVKD. Trimming took 4 bases from V and 0 from J; bases not matched to a gene: 4. CDR3 residues: CATSETGQHQETQYF. For the CDR3, the DNA is TGTGCCACCAGTGAAACGGGACAGCACCAAGAGACCCAGTACTTC.

This clonotype was counted only a few times. The chain joins TRBV7-9 to TRBJ2-1; 7 bases are shared with TRBD1. Per germline, CDR1 SEHNR and CDR2 FQNEAQ (reference sequence). With V trimmed by 5 bases and J by 8 bases, 6 bases remained unmatched. The CDR3 contains 13 residues. CDR3 DNA: TGTGCCAGCAGCAACGACAGGGCCGATGAGCAGTTCTTC. Its translation: CASSNDRADEQFF.

This clonotype was counted ten times or more. The J gene is TRBJ2-1, the V gene TRBV5-1; 15 nucleotides line up with TRBD2. Germline V gene data show CDR1 as SGHRS and CDR2 as YFSETQ. The CDR3 length is 15 residues. With V trimmed by 4 bases and J by 7 bases, 3 bases remained unmatched. In DNA form, the CDR3 reads TGCGCCAGCAGCGTCGGGACTAGCGGGGGGAATGAGCAGTTCTTC. Translation gives CASSVGTSGGNEQFF.

This clonotype was counted only a few times. This sequence joins TRBV24-1 and TRBJ1-5; TRBD1 might be the D (5 bases). The V and J ends lost 4 bases and 11 bases respectively, with 14 bases between them. This CDR3 comprises 13 residues. In germline, CDR1 is KGHDR, CDR2 SFDVKD. CDR3 nucleotides: TGTGCCACCAGTGACCGGGGGGACCGCTCCCAGCATTTT. The encoded protein is CATSDRGDRSQHF.

This clonotype has a handful of counts. V usage is TRBV5-1 and J usage is TRBJ1-2, with TRBD1 as a possible D gene (5 bases). This CDR3 is built from 17 residues. From germline, CDR1 is SGHRS and CDR2 YFSETQ. Trimming took 3 bases from V and 5 from J, leaving 23 bases between them. The DNA of the CDR3 is TGCGCCAGCAGCTCTTCATACGGACAAGCTTTGAGTTATGGCTACACCTTC. Translated: CASSSSYGQALSYGYTF.